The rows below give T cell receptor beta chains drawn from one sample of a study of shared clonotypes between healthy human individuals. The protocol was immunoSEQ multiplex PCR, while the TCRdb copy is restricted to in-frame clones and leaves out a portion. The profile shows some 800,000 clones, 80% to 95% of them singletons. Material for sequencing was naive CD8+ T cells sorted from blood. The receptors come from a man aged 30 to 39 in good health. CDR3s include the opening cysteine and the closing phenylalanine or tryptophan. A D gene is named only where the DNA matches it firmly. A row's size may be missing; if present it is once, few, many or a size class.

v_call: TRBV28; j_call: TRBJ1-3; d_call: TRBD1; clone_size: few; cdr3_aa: CASLPRGGNTIYF; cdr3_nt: TGTGCCAGCCTCCCCAGGGGGGGAAACACCATATATTTT
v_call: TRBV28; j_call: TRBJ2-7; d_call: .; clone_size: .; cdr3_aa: CASSFVAKSSYEQYF; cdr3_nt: TGTGCCAGCAGTTTCGTGGCCAAATCCTCCTACGAGCAGTACTTC
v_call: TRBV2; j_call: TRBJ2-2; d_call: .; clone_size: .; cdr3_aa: CASGRGPGELFF; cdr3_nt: TGTGCCAGCGGCAGGGGCCCCGGGGAGCTGTTTTTT
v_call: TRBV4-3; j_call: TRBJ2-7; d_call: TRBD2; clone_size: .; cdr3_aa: CASSQGASGTYEQYF; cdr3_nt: TGCGCCAGCAGCCAAGGGGCTAGCGGGACGTACGAGCAGTACTTC
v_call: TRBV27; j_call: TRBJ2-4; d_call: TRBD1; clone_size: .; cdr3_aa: CASSHLGRTGNIQYF; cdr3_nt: TGTGCCAGCAGCCACCTAGGGCGGACAGGGAACATTCAGTACTTC
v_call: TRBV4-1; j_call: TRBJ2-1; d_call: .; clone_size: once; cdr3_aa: CASSQVDTVPQLSSYNEQFF; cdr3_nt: TGCGCCAGCAGCCAAGTAGACACCGTCCCGCAGTTAAGCTCCTACAATGAGCAGTTCTTC
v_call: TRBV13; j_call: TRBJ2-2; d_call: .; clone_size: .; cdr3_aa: CASSPETRNTGELFF; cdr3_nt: TGTGCCAGCAGCCCCGAGACCCGGAACACCGGGGAGCTGTTTTTT
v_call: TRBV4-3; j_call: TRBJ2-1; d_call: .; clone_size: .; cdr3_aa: CASSQDRGAAYNEQFF; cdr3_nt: TGCGCCAGCAGCCAAGATCGGGGAGCAGCTTACAATGAGCAGTTCTTC
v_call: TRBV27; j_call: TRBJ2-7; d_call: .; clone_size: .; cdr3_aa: CASSFGAANTYEQYF; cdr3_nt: TGTGCCAGCAGTTTTGGGGCAGCAAATACCTACGAGCAGTACTTC
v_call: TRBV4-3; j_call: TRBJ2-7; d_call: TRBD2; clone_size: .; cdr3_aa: CASSLGLAGGGEQYF; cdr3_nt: TGCGCCAGCAGCCTTGGACTAGCGGGAGGTGGAGAGCAGTACTTC
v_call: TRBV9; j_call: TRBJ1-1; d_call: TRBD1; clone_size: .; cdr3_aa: CASSRGQPNTEAFF; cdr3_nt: TGTGCCAGCAGCAGGGGACAGCCGAACACTGAAGCTTTCTTT
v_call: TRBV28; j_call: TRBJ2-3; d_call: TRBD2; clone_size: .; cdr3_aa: CVTLAGSGRYTDTQYF; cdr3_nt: TGTGTCACCTTGGCAGGTAGCGGGAGGTACACAGATACGCAGTATTTT
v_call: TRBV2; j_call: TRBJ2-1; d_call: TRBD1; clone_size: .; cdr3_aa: CASSERTGEQFF; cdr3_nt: TGTGCCAGCAGCGAAAGGACAGGTGAGCAGTTCTTC
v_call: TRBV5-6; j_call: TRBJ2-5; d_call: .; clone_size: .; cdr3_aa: CASSWRARGETQYF; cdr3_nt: TGTGCCAGCAGCTGGCGGGCCAGGGGAGAGACCCAGTACTTC
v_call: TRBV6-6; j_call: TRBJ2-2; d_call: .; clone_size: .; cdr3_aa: CASFSTGELFF; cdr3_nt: TGTGCCAGCTTCTCCACCGGGGAGCTGTTTTTT
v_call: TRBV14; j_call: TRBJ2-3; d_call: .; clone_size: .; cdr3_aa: CASSQVGGVGTDTQYF; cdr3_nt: TGTGCCAGCAGCCAAGTGGGGGGCGTGGGCACAGATACGCAGTATTTT
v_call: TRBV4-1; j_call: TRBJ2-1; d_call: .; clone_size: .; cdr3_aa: CASSQITNYNEQFF; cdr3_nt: TGCGCCAGCAGCCAAATAACCAACTACAATGAGCAGTTCTTC
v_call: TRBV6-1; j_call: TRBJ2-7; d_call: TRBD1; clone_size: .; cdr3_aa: CASSVRDRAYEQYF; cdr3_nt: TGTGCCAGCAGTGTCCGGGACAGGGCCTACGAGCAGTACTTC
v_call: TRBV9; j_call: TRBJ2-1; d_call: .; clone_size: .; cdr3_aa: CASSSPGGYNEQFF; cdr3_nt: TGTGCCAGCAGCTCCCCAGGGGGGTACAATGAGCAGTTCTTC
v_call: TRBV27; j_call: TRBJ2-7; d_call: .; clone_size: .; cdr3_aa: CASSSYRAGPSYEQYF; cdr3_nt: TGTGCCAGCAGCTCCTACCGCGCAGGGCCATCCTACGAGCAGTACTTC
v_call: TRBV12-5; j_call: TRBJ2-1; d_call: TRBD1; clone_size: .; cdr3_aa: CASGYGQGIPDEQFF; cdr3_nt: TGTGCTAGTGGATATGGACAGGGGATCCCCGATGAGCAGTTCTTC
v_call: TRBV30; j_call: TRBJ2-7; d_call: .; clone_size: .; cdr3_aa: CAWRETGSGYEQYF; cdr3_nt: TGTGCCTGGAGGGAAACCGGGTCCGGTTACGAGCAGTACTTC
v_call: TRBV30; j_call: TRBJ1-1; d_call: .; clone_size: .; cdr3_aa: CAWTGGTNMNTEAFF; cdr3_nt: TGTGCCTGGACCGGCGGTACAAACATGAACACTGAAGCTTTCTTT
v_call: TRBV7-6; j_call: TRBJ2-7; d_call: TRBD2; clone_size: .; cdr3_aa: CASSSLAAEWEEQYF; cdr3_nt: TGTGCCAGCAGCTCCCTAGCGGCTGAGTGGGAGGAGCAGTACTTC
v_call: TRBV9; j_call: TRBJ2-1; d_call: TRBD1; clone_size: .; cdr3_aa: CASSPRDRVFNEQFF; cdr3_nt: TGTGCCAGCAGCCCCCGGGACAGGGTCTTCAATGAGCAGTTCTTC
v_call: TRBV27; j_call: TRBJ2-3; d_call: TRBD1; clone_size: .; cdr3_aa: CASSPQGGPDTQYF; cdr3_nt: TGTGCCAGCAGTCCACAGGGGGGTCCGGATACGCAGTATTTT
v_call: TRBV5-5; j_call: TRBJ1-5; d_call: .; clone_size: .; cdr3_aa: CASRVFDRLNQPQHF; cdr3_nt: TGTGCCAGCAGGGTCTTCGACAGGTTAAATCAGCCCCAGCATTTT
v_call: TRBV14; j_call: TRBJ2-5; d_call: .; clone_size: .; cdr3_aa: CASSPRNQETQYF; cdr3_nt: TGTGCCAGCAGCCCCCGAAATCAAGAGACCCAGTACTTC
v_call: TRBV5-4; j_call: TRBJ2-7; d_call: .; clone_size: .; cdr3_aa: CASSLRGAVYEQYF; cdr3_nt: TGTGCCAGCAGCTTAAGAGGAGCCGTCTACGAGCAGTACTTC
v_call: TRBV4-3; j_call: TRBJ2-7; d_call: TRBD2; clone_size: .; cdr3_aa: CASSQGTSGIYEQYF; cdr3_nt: TGCGCCAGCAGCCAAGGGACTAGCGGGATCTACGAGCAGTACTTC
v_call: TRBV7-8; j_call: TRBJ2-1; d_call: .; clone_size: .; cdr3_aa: CASSLVSLNEQFF; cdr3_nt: TGTGCCAGCAGCTTAGTGAGTCTAAATGAGCAGTTCTTC